This is a list of T cell receptor beta chains from one sample in a study of PD-L1 blockade in urothelial cancer. This table comes from immunoSEQ multiplex PCR, and its TCRdb copy is limited to in-frame clones, with some not included. The data show about 45,000 clones, approximately 89% seen once. The source material was PBMCs, sampled around atezolizumab (anti-PD-L1) treatment. All receptors derive from a man older than 75 with urothelial cancer. Each CDR3 is given with its conserved first and last residue. The D gene is left open where the match is weak. The listing skips clone size in some rows; elsewhere it reads once, few, many or a size class.

V: TRBV29-1
J: TRBJ2-7
size: .
D: TRBD2
DNA: TGCAGCGTTGAAGTGGAGACTAGCGGGAGGGGCTACGAGCAGTACTTC
CDR3: CSVEVETSGRGYEQYF

V: TRBV6-5
J: TRBJ1-2
size: .
D: .
DNA: TGTGCCAGCAGACCGGGGGGGCGCTATGGCTACACCTTC
CDR3: CASRPGGRYGYTF

V: TRBV19
J: TRBJ2-7
size: .
D: TRBD2
DNA: TGTGCCAGCCGGGGACTAGCGGGAGCTCCCTCCTACGAGCAGTACTTC
CDR3: CASRGLAGAPSYEQYF

V: TRBV13
J: TRBJ1-1
size: .
D: .
DNA: TGTGCCAGCAGCTTAGAGGGGGGGGTTAACACTGAAGCTTTCTTT
CDR3: CASSLEGGVNTEAFF

V: TRBV6-1
J: TRBJ2-5
size: .
D: .
DNA: TGTGCCAGCGGGACTTGGGAGACCCAGTACTTC
CDR3: CASGTWETQYF

V: TRBV10-3
J: TRBJ2-7
size: .
D: .
DNA: TGTGCCATCAGTGAGTCGTCACGGGTATACGAGCAGTACTTC
CDR3: CAISESSRVYEQYF

V: TRBV27
J: TRBJ2-1
size: .
D: TRBD2
DNA: TGTGCCAGCAGCCCACCGGGACTAGCGGGAAAATATGAGCAGTTCTTC
CDR3: CASSPPGLAGKYEQFF

V: TRBV27
J: TRBJ1-4
size: .
D: TRBD1
DNA: TGTGCCAGCAGTACAAGGGGACAGGGGGTTGAAAAACTGTTTTTT
CDR3: CASSTRGQGVEKLFF

V: TRBV29-1
J: TRBJ1-1
size: .
D: .
DNA: TGCAGCGTTGTAGGAGCGCGTGAAGCTTTCTTT
CDR3: CSVVGAREAFF

V: TRBV4-1
J: TRBJ2-7
size: .
D: TRBD2
DNA: TGCGCCAGCAGCCAAGATCTTTCTAGCGGATACTACGAGCAGTACTTC
CDR3: CASSQDLSSGYYEQYF

V: TRBV28
J: TRBJ1-5
size: .
D: .
DNA: TGTGCCAGCAAGTGGGAGAGGAGCAATCAGCCCCAGCATTTT
CDR3: CASKWERSNQPQHF

V: TRBV27
J: TRBJ2-7
size: .
D: .
DNA: TGTGCCAGCAGTCGCGACAATTACGAGCAGTACTTC
CDR3: CASSRDNYEQYF

V: TRBV18
J: TRBJ1-5
size: .
D: .
DNA: TGTGCCAGCTCACCATCGGGCAGGGGCAATCAGCCCCAGCATTTT
CDR3: CASSPSGRGNQPQHF

V: TRBV15
J: TRBJ1-3
size: .
D: .
DNA: TGTGCCACCAGCAGAGGGGCCACCACCATATATTTT
CDR3: CATSRGATTIYF

V: TRBV9
J: TRBJ2-7
size: .
D: .
DNA: TGTGCCAGCAGCGTAGACGCGGGATGGTACGAGCAGTACTTC
CDR3: CASSVDAGWYEQYF

V: TRBV27
J: TRBJ2-2
size: .
D: TRBD2
DNA: TGTGCCAGCAGTTTAAAACTAGCGGGAGGGCGGGGCACCGGGGAGCTGTTTTTT
CDR3: CASSLKLAGGRGTGELFF

V: TRBV5-8
J: TRBJ2-4
size: .
D: .
DNA: TGTGCCAGCAGCGTTGGGACATTAGCCAAAAACATTCAGTACTTC
CDR3: CASSVGTLAKNIQYF

V: TRBV7-9
J: TRBJ1-1
size: .
D: .
DNA: TGTGCCAGCAGCTTAGGATCACTTTTTAACACTGAAGCTTTCTTT
CDR3: CASSLGSLFNTEAFF

V: TRBV19
J: TRBJ2-5
size: .
D: .
DNA: TGTGCCAGTAGTGCTATAGCCCCCCCGGGGGAGACCCAGTACTTC
CDR3: CASSAIAPPGETQYF

V: TRBV2
J: TRBJ2-2
size: .
D: TRBD2
DNA: TGTGCCAGCAGCCCAACTAGCGCCCAAAACACCGGGGAGCTGTTTTTT
CDR3: CASSPTSAQNTGELFF

V: TRBV18
J: TRBJ2-7
size: .
D: TRBD2
DNA: TGTGCCAGCTCACCACCGGCGGGAGGGAGGTACGAGCAGTACTTC
CDR3: CASSPPAGGRYEQYF

V: TRBV6-1
J: TRBJ1-5
size: .
D: TRBD1
DNA: TGTGCCAGCAATATGGGACAGGGTGATCAGCCCCAGCATTTT
CDR3: CASNMGQGDQPQHF

V: TRBV28
J: TRBJ2-1
size: .
D: TRBD1
DNA: TGTGCCAGCAGTTTGGGGACAGGGAGTTTGAATGAGCAGTTCTTC
CDR3: CASSLGTGSLNEQFF

V: TRBV6-1
J: TRBJ1-2
size: .
D: .
DNA: TGTGCCAGCAGTGGGACAGCAACTAACTATGGCTACACCTTC
CDR3: CASSGTATNYGYTF

V: TRBV2
J: TRBJ2-5
size: .
D: TRBD1
DNA: TGTGCCAGCAGTACGGACAGGACAGGGACCCAGTACTTC
CDR3: CASSTDRTGTQYF

V: TRBV5-4
J: TRBJ2-3
size: .
D: TRBD1
DNA: TGTGCCAGCAGCAACGGGGACAGGGGGCGGACAGATACGCAGTATTTT
CDR3: CASSNGDRGRTDTQYF

V: TRBV27
J: TRBJ1-5
size: .
D: .
DNA: TGTGCCAGCAGTCAAAACCCAGGGGTGGGGAATCAGCCCCAGCATTTT
CDR3: CASSQNPGVGNQPQHF

V: TRBV5-6
J: TRBJ1-5
size: .
D: .
DNA: TGTGCCAGCAGCTTGGGGGCGGCGGGGCCCCAGCATTTT
CDR3: CASSLGAAGPQHF

V: TRBV9
J: TRBJ1-3
size: .
D: TRBD1
DNA: TGTGCCAGCAGCGATTCCACAAACAGGGGGCGAGCCATATATTTT
CDR3: CASSDSTNRGRAIYF

V: TRBV11-3
J: TRBJ2-7
size: once
D: .
DNA: TGTGCCAGCAGCTCCGGGGCTAGCGACCTTGAACGGCAGTACTTC
CDR3: CASSSGASDLERQYF

V: TRBV6-1
J: TRBJ2-2
size: .
D: .
DNA: TGTGCCAGCAGGGAGACTAGTACCGGGGAGCTGTTTTTT
CDR3: CASRETSTGELFF

V: TRBV28
J: TRBJ2-3
size: .
D: TRBD2
DNA: TGTGCCAGCAGGCGGACTAGCGGGAGGGCGGATACGCAGTATTTT
CDR3: CASRRTSGRADTQYF

V: TRBV7-2
J: TRBJ2-3
size: .
D: .
DNA: TGTGCCAGCAGCTTTTCGAAGAAGGAGGCGCGCACAGATACGCAGTATTTT
CDR3: CASSFSKKEARTDTQYF

V: TRBV6-1
J: TRBJ2-7
size: medium-sized
D: TRBD2
DNA: TGTGCCAGCAGTGAATTTAGCGGGAGCTCCTACGAGCAGTACTTC
CDR3: CASSEFSGSSYEQYF

V: TRBV10-1
J: TRBJ2-2
size: .
D: .
DNA: TGCGCCAGCAGTACGACAGCGTCCGGGGAGCTGTTTTTT
CDR3: CASSTTASGELFF

V: TRBV5-1
J: TRBJ2-5
size: .
D: TRBD2
DNA: TGCGCCAGCAGCTTGGCCCTACTAGCGGGAGAGACCCAGTACTTC
CDR3: CASSLALLAGETQYF

V: TRBV27
J: TRBJ2-1
size: .
D: .
DNA: TGTGCCAGCAGTTTATCGTTTAGCGGTGGTTACAATGAGCAGTTCTTC
CDR3: CASSLSFSGGYNEQFF

V: TRBV15
J: TRBJ2-3
size: .
D: .
DNA: TGTGCCACCAGCAGCCTAAGAAAGGATACGCAGTATTTT
CDR3: CATSSLRKDTQYF

V: TRBV27
J: TRBJ1-1
size: .
D: TRBD1
DNA: TGTGCCAGCAGTCCCCGACAGGGGTTGAGAACTGAAGCTTTCTTT
CDR3: CASSPRQGLRTEAFF

V: TRBV18
J: TRBJ2-7
size: .
D: TRBD1
DNA: TGTGCCAGCTCACCTGTTCCGGGACAGGGGGCCAACGAGCAGTACTTC
CDR3: CASSPVPGQGANEQYF

V: TRBV5-1
J: TRBJ2-7
size: .
D: .
DNA: TGCGCCAGCAGCTTGGGCGCTGCCGAGCAGTACTTC
CDR3: CASSLGAAEQYF

V: TRBV5-6
J: TRBJ2-5
size: .
D: .
DNA: TGTGCCAGCAGCTTGGGTACAGGGCAAGAGACCCAGTACTTC
CDR3: CASSLGTGQETQYF

V: TRBV2
J: TRBJ2-1
size: .
D: .
DNA: TGTGCCAGCAGTCGGAGGACTGACCACAATGAGCAGTTCTTC
CDR3: CASSRRTDHNEQFF

V: TRBV15
J: TRBJ2-3
size: .
D: TRBD1
DNA: TGTGCCACCAGCAGAGATTTAAGAGGACAGGGAATGAAGAGCACAGATACGCAGTATTTT
CDR3: CATSRDLRGQGMKSTDTQYF

V: TRBV29-1
J: TRBJ1-1
size: .
D: .
DNA: TGCAGCGTTGATAATTCGTACGGGAACACTGAAGCTTTCTTT
CDR3: CSVDNSYGNTEAFF

V: TRBV6-5
J: TRBJ1-2
size: .
D: TRBD1
DNA: TGTGCCAGCAGTGACTTCAGACAGGGCTATGGCTACACCTTC
CDR3: CASSDFRQGYGYTF

V: TRBV27
J: TRBJ1-5
size: .
D: TRBD1
DNA: TGTGCCAGCAGTTTCGCGGCAGGGGGAGGGCCCCAGCATTTT
CDR3: CASSFAAGGGPQHF

V: TRBV19
J: TRBJ1-5
size: .
D: .
DNA: TGTGCCAGCCGCGGACAGTTCAATCAGCCCCAGCATTTT
CDR3: CASRGQFNQPQHF

V: TRBV2
J: TRBJ2-2
size: .
D: .
DNA: TGTGCCAGCAGTGAAGCTAGGGGGAACACCGGGGAGCTGTTTTTT
CDR3: CASSEARGNTGELFF

V: TRBV29-1
J: TRBJ2-6
size: .
D: TRBD1
DNA: TGCAGCGTTGCCGGGACAGGAAGCTCTGGGGCCAACGTCCTGACTTTC
CDR3: CSVAGTGSSGANVLTF

V: TRBV27
J: TRBJ2-7
size: .
D: TRBD1
DNA: TGTGCCAGCAGTTTCCGACTGGCAGGGGGAGTCTCCGAGCAGTACTTC
CDR3: CASSFRLAGGVSEQYF

V: TRBV18
J: TRBJ2-1
size: .
D: .
DNA: TGTGCCAGCTCACCCCTAGCCAATGAGCAGTTCTTC
CDR3: CASSPLANEQFF

V: TRBV6-5
J: TRBJ2-3
size: .
D: TRBD2
DNA: TGTGCCAGCAGTTCCTGGACTAGGGCGTCTGGTGATACGCAGTATTTT
CDR3: CASSSWTRASGDTQYF

V: TRBV12-5
J: TRBJ1-3
size: .
D: .
DNA: TGTGCTAGTGGTTTGGCCCGGAGCTCTGGAAACACCATATATTTT
CDR3: CASGLARSSGNTIYF

V: TRBV30
J: TRBJ1-1
size: .
D: .
DNA: TGTGCCTGGAGTGTCGGGGGGAACACTGAAGCTTCCTTT
CDR3: CAWSVGGNTEASF